These T cell receptor beta chains were read from a single sample in a study of T cell responses to AZD1222 COVID-19 vaccine. The method was immunoSEQ multiplex PCR; TCRdb's version includes in-frame clones alone and lacks a portion of them. The sample comprises over 75,000 clones, over 85% of which are singletons, and around 2.2% rests with the top ten. The sample was peripheral blood, taken on day 0 of AZD1222 vaccination. All receptors derive from an adult in good health. Each CDR3 is given with its conserved first and last residue. D genes are given only for firm matches. Rows give clone size only sometimes, using once, few, many, or a class for an expanded clone.

J gene	D gene	V gene	clone size	CDR3 protein	CDR3 DNA
TRBJ2-3	TRBD2	TRBV5-1	NA	CASSLGREARTDTQYF	TGCGCCAGCAGCTTGGGACGGGAGGCACGCACAGATACGCAGTATTTT
TRBJ1-4	NA	TRBV29-1	NA	CSVGPTGGATNEKLFF	TGCAGCGTTGGTCCAACCGGGGGGGCAACTAATGAAAAACTGTTTTTT
TRBJ1-6	NA	TRBV18	NA	CASSPGQGNSPLHF	TGTGCCAGCTCACCAGGGCAGGGGAACTCACCCCTCCACTTT
TRBJ2-1	TRBD2	TRBV29-1	NA	CSSYLAGGRNEQFF	TGCAGCTCCTATCTAGCGGGGGGGCGGAATGAGCAGTTCTTC
TRBJ2-1	TRBD1	TRBV11-2	NA	CASSRIRGRSVDEQFF	TGTGCCAGCAGCCGGATTAGGGGGCGTTCGGTGGATGAGCAGTTCTTC
TRBJ2-2	NA	TRBV11-2	NA	CASRPSRGYTGELFF	TGTGCCAGCAGGCCATCCAGGGGTTACACCGGGGAGCTGTTTTTT
TRBJ1-2	TRBD1	TRBV7-2	NA	CASSWDSNYGYTF	TGTGCCAGCAGTTGGGACAGCAACTATGGCTACACCTTC
TRBJ1-2	TRBD1	TRBV11-1	medium-sized	CASSNDRGRGYGYTF	TGTGCCAGCAGCAACGACAGGGGGCGAGGCTATGGCTACACCTTC
TRBJ2-3	NA	TRBV6-2/TRBV6-3	NA	CASSVRQGSTDTQYF	TGTGCCAGCAGTGTGAGGCAGGGAAGCACAGATACGCAGTATTTT
TRBJ1-2	NA	TRBV3-1/TRBV3-2	NA	CASSHTGTLLNYGYTF	TGTGCCAGCAGCCATACCGGGACCCTTCTCAACTATGGCTACACCTTC
TRBJ1-4	NA	TRBV29-1	NA	CSVIGIDEKLFF	TGCAGCGTTATAGGGATCGATGAAAAACTGTTTTTT
TRBJ2-1	NA	TRBV4-3	NA	CASSQDPTGSSYNEQFF	TGCGCCAGCAGCCAAGATCCTACAGGAAGCTCCTACAATGAGCAGTTCTTC
TRBJ1-1	NA	TRBV5-1	once	CASSFSGLNTETFF	TGCGCCAGCAGCTTTTCGGGATTGAACACTGAAACTTTCTTT
TRBJ1-5	NA	TRBV19	NA	CASRTDGGQISNQPQHF	TGTGCCAGTAGAACCGATGGGGGGCAGATTAGCAATCAGCCCCAGCATTTT
TRBJ2-1	NA	TRBV27	NA	CASSLAASSYNEQFF	TGTGCCAGCAGTTTAGCGGCGAGCTCCTACAATGAGCAGTTCTTC
TRBJ1-1	NA	TRBV7-9	NA	CASSPDPGENTEAFF	TGTGCCAGCAGCCCCGACCCCGGGGAGAACACTGAAGCTTTCTTT
TRBJ2-7	TRBD2	TRBV5-1	NA	CASSSSTGGPVEQYF	TGCGCCAGCAGCTCCTCTACGGGAGGGCCCGTCGAGCAGTACTTC
TRBJ2-3	TRBD2	TRBV27	NA	CASSSSLGSGGTDTQYF	TGTGCCAGCAGTTCCTCGCTGGGTAGCGGGGGTACAGATACGCAGTATTTT
TRBJ1-2	TRBD1	TRBV6-8	NA	CASGIGRGLGYTF	TGTGCCAGCGGGATAGGGAGGGGGCTCGGCTACACCTTC
TRBJ2-1	TRBD2	TRBV7-8	NA	CASSSPWVAGSSYNEQFF	TGTGCCAGCAGCTCTCCCTGGGTAGCGGGCTCGTCCTACAATGAGCAGTTCTTC
TRBJ2-7	NA	TRBV28	NA	CASSTGTTVYEQYF	TGTGCCAGCAGCACCGGCACAACCGTTTACGAGCAGTACTTC
TRBJ2-7	NA	TRBV3-1/TRBV3-2	NA	CASSQDARQEHEQYF	TGTGCCAGCAGCCAAGACGCCCGACAGGAGCACGAGCAGTACTTC
TRBJ1-3	NA	TRBV3-1/TRBV3-2	NA	CASTLGRTGNTIYF	TGTGCCAGCACCCTTGGACGGACTGGAAACACCATATATTTT
TRBJ2-1	TRBD1	TRBV6-6	NA	CASRRGQNNEQFF	TGTGCCAGCAGACGGGGACAGAACAATGAGCAGTTCTTC
TRBJ2-5	NA	TRBV5-8	NA	CASSPAKARGQETQYF	TGTGCCAGCAGCCCCGCGAAGGCGAGAGGCCAAGAGACCCAGTACTTC
TRBJ1-1	TRBD1	TRBV2	NA	CASRPGTALEAFF	TGTGCCAGCAGGCCCGGGACAGCTCTTGAAGCTTTCTTT
TRBJ2-1	TRBD2	TRBV2	once	CASSEGTSNEQFF	TGTGCCAGCAGTGAAGGGACTAGCAATGAGCAGTTCTTC
TRBJ1-5	NA	TRBV4-3	NA	CASSQDETRNQPQHF	TGCGCCAGCAGCCAAGATGAGACCCGAAATCAGCCCCAGCATTTT
TRBJ2-3	TRBD2	TRBV4-2	NA	CASSQDPTSGGTDTQYF	TGTGCCAGCAGCCAAGACCCGACTAGCGGGGGCACAGATACGCAGTATTTT
TRBJ2-4	NA	TRBV3-1/TRBV3-2	NA	CASSHQSMAKNIQYF	TGTGCCAGCAGCCATCAGTCGATGGCCAAAAACATTCAGTACTTC
TRBJ2-2	TRBD1	TRBV25-1	NA	CASSAILGQGSNTGELFF	TGTGCCAGCAGTGCGATCCTGGGACAGGGGTCGAACACCGGGGAGCTGTTTTTT
TRBJ1-2	NA	TRBV5-4	once	CASSPQTSNNYGYTF	TGTGCCAGCAGCCCACAGACTAGTAATAACTATGGCTACACCTTC
TRBJ1-3	NA	TRBV7-2	NA	CASSSRGQSSSGNTIYF	TGTGCCAGCAGCTCCCGCGGACAGAGCAGCTCTGGAAACACCATATATTTT
TRBJ2-1	TRBD1	TRBV12-3/TRBV12-4	NA	CASSLDRGNEQFF	TGTGCCAGCAGTCTAGACAGGGGAAATGAGCAGTTCTTC
TRBJ2-1	NA	TRBV2	NA	CASSDQLVGGEQFF	TGTGCCAGCAGTGATCAATTAGTCGGAGGGGAGCAGTTCTTC
TRBJ2-1	NA	TRBV28	NA	CASSYDRSLYEQFF	TGTGCCAGCAGTTACGACAGGTCCCTCTATGAGCAGTTCTTC
TRBJ2-1	NA	TRBV19	NA	CASSIASFRWSSYNEQFF	TGTGCCAGTAGTATTGCTAGCTTTAGGTGGAGCTCCTACAATGAGCAGTTCTTC
TRBJ2-2	TRBD1	TRBV5-1	NA	CASRGQANTGELFF	TGCGCCAGCAGGGGACAGGCGAACACCGGGGAGCTGTTTTTT
TRBJ1-2	NA	TRBV10-2	once	CASSESGTYGYTF	TGCGCCAGCAGTGAGTCGGGTACCTATGGCTACACCTTC
TRBJ2-7	TRBD1	TRBV19	NA	CASSRDRGDEQYF	TGTGCCAGTAGTCGGGACAGGGGTGACGAGCAGTACTTC
TRBJ2-7	NA	TRBV10-3	NA	CAISETGESYEQYF	TGTGCCATCAGTGAGACGGGTGAGTCCTACGAGCAGTACTTC
TRBJ2-2	NA	TRBV7-9	NA	CASSASGTGNTGELFF	TGTGCCAGCAGCGCCTCCGGGACGGGGAACACCGGGGAGCTGTTTTTT
TRBJ2-7	TRBD2	TRBV30	NA	CAWSVTSGKISYEQYF	TGTGCCTGGAGTGTAACTAGCGGGAAAATCTCCTACGAGCAGTACTTC
TRBJ2-4	NA	TRBV28	NA	CASSLGGQGYIQYF	TGTGCCAGCAGTTTAGGGGGCCAGGGTTACATTCAGTACTTC
TRBJ1-1	NA	TRBV18	NA	CASSPSGTPNTEAFF	TGTGCCAGCTCACCCTCGGGGACACCGAACACTGAAGCTTTCTTT
TRBJ2-3	NA	TRBV19	NA	CASSTFSGSEVDTQYF	TGTGCCAGTAGTACCTTCTCCGGATCTGAGGTAGATACGCAGTATTTT
TRBJ2-5	TRBD2	TRBV5-5	NA	CASSWLAGSGETQYF	TGTGCCAGCAGCTGGCTAGCGGGGTCTGGGGAGACCCAGTACTTC
TRBJ1-6	NA	TRBV27	once	CASAGSRGSYSPLHF	TGTGCCAGCGCAGGTTCGCGGGGCTCCTATTCACCCCTCCACTTT
TRBJ1-2	TRBD1	TRBV4-3	NA	CASSQEGPGWTGHYGYTF	TGCGCCAGCAGCCAGGAGGGGCCTGGATGGACAGGGCACTATGGCTACACCTTC
TRBJ1-4	NA	TRBV5-1	NA	CASSLDLGTNEKLFF	TGCGCCAGCAGCTTGGATTTGGGAACTAATGAAAAACTGTTTTTT
TRBJ2-1	NA	TRBV25-1	NA	CASSEWKGIDEQFF	TGTGCCAGCAGTGAATGGAAGGGTATCGATGAGCAGTTCTTC
TRBJ1-2	NA	TRBV18	NA	CASSPAGASNYGYTF	TGTGCCAGCTCACCTGCAGGGGCCTCTAACTATGGCTACACCTTC
TRBJ2-5	TRBD1	TRBV6-5	NA	CASSRGQGSETQYF	TGTGCCAGCAGCCGGGGACAGGGTAGCGAGACCCAGTACTTC
TRBJ2-3	NA	TRBV27	NA	CASSPSWGGSTDTQYF	TGTGCCAGCAGTCCCTCGTGGGGGGGCAGCACAGATACGCAGTATTTT
TRBJ1-1	TRBD1	TRBV10-3	NA	CAITRTGGAPAEAFF	TGTGCCATCACCCGGACAGGGGGCGCGCCGGCTGAAGCTTTCTTT
TRBJ1-1	TRBD1	TRBV10-3	NA	CAISEGTGYSEAFF	TGTGCCATCAGTGAAGGGACAGGGTACTCTGAAGCTTTCTTT
TRBJ1-2	NA	TRBV19	NA	CASSIRADVYGYTF	TGTGCCAGTAGTATTAGGGCGGATGTCTATGGCTACACCTTC
TRBJ1-6	TRBD1	TRBV6-1	NA	CASSDTGTGHNSPLHF	TGTGCCAGCAGTGACACCGGGACAGGGCATAATTCACCCCTCCACTTT
TRBJ2-7	NA	TRBV7-2	NA	CASSLDPQGREQYF	TGTGCCAGCAGCTTAGACCCCCAGGGACGGGAGCAGTACTTC